This T cell receptor (beta chain) was sequenced in a study of neurological immune-mediated disorders (dated by TCRdb to between 2019 and 2020). About the full investigation: Among the approximately 34 multiple sclerosis patients, relapsing-remitting MS was present in approximately 31 and secondary progressive MS was present in 3. The cohort included about 66 subjects: some 14 with HAM/TSP, about 34 with multiple sclerosis, and approximately 20 healthy controls. Peripheral blood TCR-beta repertoires from patients with HTLV-I-associated myelopathy (HAM/TSP), patients with multiple sclerosis, and healthy controls were compared in the study using UMI-based sequencing. Alongside PBMC samples, the set of approximately 100 TCR-beta libraries contained longitudinal samples, technical triplicates, and paired CD4+ and CD8+ T-cell subsets that had been sorted. Beyond this particular receptor, the publication reports: Phylogenetic analysis grouped repertoires from 18 of 34 MS patients into a cluster of related CDR3 sequences, suggesting a possible repertoire-level signature. TCR clonal expansion was greatest in HAM/TSP patients and smallest in MS patients, who ranked below even healthy controls. No identical CDR3 amino acid sequences were found to be shared among expanded clones across subjects, suggesting that TCR-beta repertoires were private in all groups. The MS cluster showed no association with clinical or MRI features, and the authors stated that larger cohorts are needed.

Worth noting for this clonotype: It lacks a known antigen. Base qualities were left out, and no much larger clone turns up one base away.

For unsorted PBMC libraries, 2 million PBMCs were used after storage in RNAlater at -80 degrees C until RNA extraction. Multiple sclerosis patients were enrolled in a US clinical protocol under which disease progression was evaluated by magnetic resonance imaging. PBMCs were separated from peripheral blood using Ficoll-Hypaque density gradient centrifugation and then cryopreserved in liquid nitrogen. To synthesize cDNA, template-switch 5'RACE was performed with a primer carrying a 10-nucleotide random unique molecular identifier so that each TCR transcript was tagged. Every sequencing run covered 15-18 subjects and yielded more than 170 million TCR-beta sequences. Total RNA was extracted with the RNeasy kit. Using the KAPA Real-time Library Amplification kit, TCR-beta VDJ regions were amplified with primers for the TCR constant region and the 5'RACE anchor. Sample indexes and Illumina adaptors were added in a first PCR, after which library yield was increased in a second PCR. After Ampure bead purification, the roughly 650 bp TCR product was size-selected on a 2% E-gel SizeSelection system. Before pooling, library quality was assessed on a Bioanalyzer, concentration was determined with Qubit, and library quantification was performed with the Kapa Library Quantification kit. An Illumina HiSeq 2500 sequenced the libraries paired-end 2 x 150 bp. To increase sequence diversity, 25-30% phiX was spiked into each library pool. On the study's bioinformatics: Quality-filtered reads were processed with the UMI-based MiGEC pipeline, and over 85% of raw TCR sequences were removed by the MiGEC pipeline during error correction. VDJ genes were aligned to IMGT germline references, and clonotypes were defined by unique CDR3 amino acid sequence plus V-J genes. Clonal expansion, Shannon diversity and CDR3 relatedness were evaluated with VDJtools (CalcPairwiseDistances, ClusterSamples), while phylogenetic trees were built in CLCbio workbench. Clones with at least 8 unique UMIs were defined as expanded, with this threshold being based on coefficient-of-variation modelling across technical triplicates. The public reads were quality trimmed at Q25 with fastp and then assembled into clones with MiXCR by TCRdb, keeping productive beta chains. Each entry is one CDR3 protein sequence, shown with its most common DNA and genes. It is TCRdb's table, rather than the study itself, that gives the V and J calls and clone size. The sample table lists about 52,000 distinct CDR3 sequences, about 4.1% of them with a count of one. Approximately 5.9% of the sample is taken by the ten largest.

Trimming at the junction amounts to 6 bases on V and 6 bases on J, and the germline ends lie 18 bases apart. Per the germline V gene (reference sequence), WNHNN is the CDR1 and SYGVQD is the CDR2. The CDR3 runs 15 residues from the cysteine to the phenylalanine. Only the CDR3 DNA stays, 45 bases, in frame from base 1. The chain is made from TRBV10-1 and TRBJ2-1; the D segment could be TRBD2, given 6 matching bases. The clonotype originates from a man between 60 and 75 years old with multiple sclerosis. What was sequenced was PBMCs. The encoded CDR3 is CASSAGTQPGNEQFF. The base sequence is TGCGCCAGCAGCGCCGGGACTCAACCGGGCAATGAGCAGTTCTTC.